This T cell receptor beta chain emerged from a study of blood T cell repertoires in COVID-19. Whole-study context: Researchers got acute and convalescent COVID-19 samples from the United States, Italy and Spain. In each case, the material was cDNA or gDNA derived from T cells, B-cell-depleted T cells, or PBMCs.

Original analysis: By means of reference gene primer amplification, nucleated cell counts were estimated. Repertoires were generated with immunoSEQ multiplex PCR, while TCRdb's copy carries only in-frame clones and drops some. That table furnishes V, J and clone size, whereas the DNA furnished D and trimming. The sample holds about 270,000 clones, 87% seen once. Germline V gene lookup returns CDR1 MRHNA and CDR2 SNTAGT. CDR3 size: 14 residues. V shed 3 bases and J shed 7 bases, with 12 bases lying between them. This sequence originates from a woman between 45 and 65 years old with acute or convalescent COVID-19. The sequencing input was peripheral blood. The rearrangement joins TRBV6-4 to TRBJ1-4, with TRBD1 as a possible D gene (6 bases). DNA for the CDR3: TGTGCCAGCAGTGAGACAGGAGGAAGTGAAAAACTGTTTTTT. Amino acid sequence: CASSETGGSEKLFF.